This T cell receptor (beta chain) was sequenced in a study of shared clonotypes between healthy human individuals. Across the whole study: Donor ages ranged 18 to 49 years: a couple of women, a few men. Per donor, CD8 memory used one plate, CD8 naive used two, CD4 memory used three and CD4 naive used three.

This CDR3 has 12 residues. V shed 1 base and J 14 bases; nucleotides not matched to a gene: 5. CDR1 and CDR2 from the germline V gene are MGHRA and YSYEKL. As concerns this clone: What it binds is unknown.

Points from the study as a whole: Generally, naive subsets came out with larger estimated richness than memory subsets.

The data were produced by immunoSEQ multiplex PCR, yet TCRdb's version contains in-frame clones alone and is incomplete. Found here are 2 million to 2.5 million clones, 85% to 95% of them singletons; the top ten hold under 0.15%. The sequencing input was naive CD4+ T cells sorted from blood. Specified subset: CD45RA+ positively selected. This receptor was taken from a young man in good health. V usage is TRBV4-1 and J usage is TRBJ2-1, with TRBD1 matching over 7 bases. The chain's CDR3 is CASSQVGGREFF. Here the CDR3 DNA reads TGCGCCAGCAGCCAAGTAGGGGGCAGGGAGTTCTTC.